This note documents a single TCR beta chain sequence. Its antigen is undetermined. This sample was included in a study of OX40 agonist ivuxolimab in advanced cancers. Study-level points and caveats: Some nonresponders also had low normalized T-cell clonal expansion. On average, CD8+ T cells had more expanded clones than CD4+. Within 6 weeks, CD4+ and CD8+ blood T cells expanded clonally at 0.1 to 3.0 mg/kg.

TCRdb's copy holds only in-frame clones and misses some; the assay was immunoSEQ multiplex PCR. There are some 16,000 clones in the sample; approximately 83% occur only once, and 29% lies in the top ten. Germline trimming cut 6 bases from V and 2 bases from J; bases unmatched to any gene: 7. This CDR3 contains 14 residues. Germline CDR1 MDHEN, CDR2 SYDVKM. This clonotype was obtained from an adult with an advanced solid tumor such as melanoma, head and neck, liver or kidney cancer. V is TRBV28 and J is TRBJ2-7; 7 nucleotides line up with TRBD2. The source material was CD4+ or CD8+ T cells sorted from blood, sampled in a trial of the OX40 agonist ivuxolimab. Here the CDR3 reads CASSWSGATYEQYF. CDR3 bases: TGTGCCAGCAGCTGGAGCGGGGCCACCTACGAGCAGTACTTC.